These 5 T cell receptor beta chains share one sample of origin, sequenced in a study of cytomegalovirus exposure and HLA in healthy donors. PCR involved 60 Vbeta and 13 Jbeta primers. Sequencing was performed with immunoSEQ multiplex PCR; in TCRdb, only in-frame clones are kept and a portion is missing. This sample has 77,000 or so clones, with 75% found just once. Material for sequencing was PBMCs. The receptor source for this set is a woman between 40 and 50 years old in good health and CMV-seronegative.

The rearrangement uses TRBV6-1 and TRBJ1-5; no firm D call. In germline, CDR1 is MNHNS, CDR2 SASEGT. The CDR3 sequence is 14 residues long. V lost 5 bases and J 3 bases, leaving 11 bases between the germline ends. CDR3 sequence reads: CASSQFGINQPQHF. CDR3 bases: TGTGCCAGCAGTCAATTCGGTATCAATCAGCCCCAGCATTTT.

The rearrangement joins TRBV2 to TRBJ2-7, with D unclear. From germline, CDR1 is SNHLY and CDR2 FYNNEI. V was trimmed by 7 bases and J by 2 bases, leaving 9 bases between them. The CDR3 sequence is 12 residues long. In DNA, the CDR3 is TGTGCCAGCAAGCTCGAAACCTACGAGCAGTACTTC. Translating gives CASKLETYEQYF.

This chain connects TRBV5-4 to TRBJ2-4; D may be TRBD2 (5 bases). V lost 0 bases and J 11 bases, leaving 9 bases between the germline ends. Germline CDR1 reads SGHNT; CDR2 reads YYREEE (reference sequence). CDR3 length: 12 residues. The CDR3 nucleotides read TGTGCCAGCAGCTTGGATCTGCGGGTTCAGTACTTC. Its translation: CASSLDLRVQYF.

Here the CDR3 reads CASSFGHLNYGYTF. The CDR3 nucleotides are TGCGCCAGCAGCTTTGGGCACCTAAACTATGGCTACACCTTC. The chain recombines TRBV5-1 with TRBJ1-2; D is unresolved. Germline CDR1 reads SGHRS; CDR2 reads YFSETQ. Deletions cut 2 bases from V and 2 bases from J, with 10 bases between. The CDR3 extends over 14 amino acids.

The rearrangement uses TRBV29-1 and TRBJ2-7, with TRBD2 identical over 13 bases. Trimming cost V 6 bases and J 2 bases; bases outside gene matches: 4. The CDR3 consists of 14 residues. Germline V gene sequence: CDR1 SQVTM, CDR2 ANQGSEA. The CDR3 protein is CSVGTSGVTYEQYF. The DNA of the CDR3 is TGCAGCGTGGGGACTAGCGGGGTTACCTACGAGCAGTACTTC.